This TCR beta chain emerged from a study of identical twins. Study-level results: Partly confounded zero-insertion analyses could result from invariant MAIT and iNKT cells. Beta out-of-frame sequences showed weaker excess sharing between twins.

For this clonotype: Its antigen remains unknown.

This CDR3 is 14 amino acids long. Germline V lookup: CDR1 DFQATT, CDR2 SNEGSKA (reference sequence). Between the trimmed V and J ends, which lost 0 bases and 4 bases, there was a span of 7 bases. Template switching added a universal primer site, and cDNA bore unique molecular identifiers. TCRdb fed the 5' RACE reads into MiXCR, producing one record per CDR3 protein. Of fewer than 800,000 distinct CDR3 sequences listed, just over 7% are singletons. These same records also appear under a second study, on yellow fever vaccine responses in identical twins.

The source of this sequence is a woman younger than 35 in good health. Sequencing used PBMCs. The chain carries TRBV20-1 and TRBJ1-6; D gene uncertain. For the CDR3, the DNA is TGCAGTGCTAGAGATAGGGAATATAATTCACCCCTCCACTTT. Translating it yields CSARDREYNSPLHF.